The 32 T cell receptor beta chains in this list originate from one sample, sequenced in a study of post-analysis software for immune sequencing data. For these receptors, no antigen is known. Whole-study results and caveats: Comparison of patients with controls showed 4 to 6 TRBV segments more frequent in patients, TRBV5-6, TRBV5-1 and TRBV20-1 among them.

Each TCR beta cDNA library carried unique molecular identifiers. TCRdb redid the calling of the PCR reads with MiXCR, one entry per CDR3 protein. The table lists about 770,000 distinct CDR3 sequences, 40% to 55% of them singletons. Sequencing used blood. The receptor set was obtained from a girl aged 5-17 years with multiple sclerosis.

This clonotype was recorded a few times. The chain has TRBV20-1 and TRBJ2-1, with 13 bases matching TRBD2. The CDR3 totals 15 residues. The J segment lost 8 bases and the V segment lost 0 bases, leaving 4 bases of the junction unmatched. Germline V gene lookup returns CDR1 DFQATT and CDR2 SNEGSKA (reference sequence). The CDR3 coding sequence is TGCAGTGCTAGAGATGGACTAGCGGGAGATTATGAGCAGTTCTTC. Translating gives CSARDGLAGDYEQFF.

The chain combines TRBV12-3 or TRBV12-4 with TRBJ2-2, with a weak D call TRBD1 (6 bases). Trimming shortened V by 6 bases and J by 1 base, and 15 bases separated the two germline ends. The CDR3 is 16 amino acids. The CDR3 DNA follows: TGTGCCAGCAGAGCCACAGGGAAGAGGAACACCGGGGAGCTGTTTTTT. Translation: CASRATGKRNTGELFF.

CDR3 in amino acids: CSASLWREGSDTQYF. The CDR3, as DNA: TGCAGTGCTAGCCTGTGGCGGGAGGGCTCAGATACGCAGTATTTT. This sequence joins TRBV20-1 and TRBJ2-3; 9 bases fit TRBD2. The ends lost 3 bases at V and 4 bases at J; junction bases unmatched: 8. CDR1 and CDR2 from the germline V gene are DFQATT and SNEGSKA (reference sequence). The CDR3 totals 15 residues.

Ten or more counts support this clonotype. This chain connects TRBV7-2 to TRBJ2-5, with D unclear. Germline loops: CDR1 SGHTA, CDR2 FQGNSA. The CDR3 has 13 amino acids. V lost 1 base and J lost 3, with 6 bases in between. The CDR3: CASSLVREETQYF. Written as DNA, the CDR3 is TGTGCCAGCAGCTTAGTCCGTGAAGAGACCCAGTACTTC.

The rearrangement links TRBV29-1 to TRBJ1-6; D might be TRBD1 (5 bases). The V and J ends lost 2 bases and 8 bases respectively, with 16 bases between them. This CDR3 has 15 residues. Germline-derived CDR1 and CDR2 are SQVTM and ANQGSEA. The CDR3: CSVEIWQGLDSPLHF. The CDR3 bases are TGCAGCGTTGAAATATGGCAGGGTTTGGATTCACCCCTCCACTTT. Based on the CDR3 plus reference TRBV29-1 and TRBJ1-6, the full variable domain is SAVISQKPSRDICQRGTSLTIQCQVDSQVTMMFWYRQQPGQSLTLIATANQGSEATYESGFVIDKFPISRPNLTFSTLTVSNMSPEDSSIYLCSVEIWQGLDSPLHFGNGTRLTVT.

The chain has TRBV7-9 and TRBJ2-1; 9 bases align to TRBD2. Losses at the gene ends were 4 bases for V and 8 bases for J; bases not matched to a gene: 6. The germline CDR1 and CDR2 sequences are SEHNR and FQNEAQ (reference sequence). The length of the CDR3 is 14 residues. The CDR3 DNA is TGTGCCAGCAGCTCACCGGGACTAGCCTATGAGCAGTTCTTC. Protein product: CASSSPGLAYEQFF.

The V gene is TRBV25-1, the J gene TRBJ1-1, with 9 bases aligning to TRBD1. In germline, CDR1 is MGHDK, CDR2 SYGVNS. There are 15 residues in the CDR3. Trimming cost V 5 bases and J 5 bases; bases outside gene matches: 9. CDR3: CASSSNPGTGTEAFF. The CDR3 region has the DNA TGTGCCAGCAGTTCCAACCCCGGGACAGGGACTGAAGCTTTCTTT. The full variable domain, rest sourced from reference TRBV25-1 and TRBJ1-1, is EADIYQTPRYLVIGTGKKITLECSQTMGHDKMYWYQQDPGMELHLIHYSYGVNSTEKGDLSSESTVSRIRTEHFPLTLESARPSHTSQYLCASSSNPGTGTEAFFGQGTRLTVV.

The chain joins TRBV7-9 to TRBJ2-7, with D possibly being TRBD1 (5 bases). The V gene's germline CDR1 is SEHNR and CDR2 FQNEAQ (reference sequence). The germline V and J ends were trimmed by 5 bases and 4 bases, with 18 bases remaining between them. The CDR3 consists of 15 residues. The CDR3 is CASSRIDTGVYEQYF. The CDR3 DNA follows: TGTGCCAGCAGCCGAATTGACACAGGAGTTTACGAGCAGTACTTC.

The chain is built from TRBV2 and TRBJ2-3; D may be TRBD2 (5 bases). The CDR3 contains 15 residues. Germline V gives CDR1 SNHLY, CDR2 FYNNEI. The V end was cut by 7 bases, the J end by 4 bases, with 18 bases between. For the CDR3, the DNA is TGTGCCAGCAAAGTTGAGCATGTGAGGGCAGATACGCAGTATTTT. Protein product: CASKVEHVRADTQYF.

CDR3 loop: CASSADAPSTDTQYF. The CDR3 nucleotides are TGTGCCAGCAGTGCGGACGCTCCTAGCACAGATACGCAGTATTTT. The V and J genes are TRBV6-1 and TRBJ2-3, with unresolved D. Germline lookup yields CDR1 MNHNS and CDR2 SASEGT. V lost 4 bases and J lost 0, with 11 bases in between. The CDR3 consists of 15 residues.

V gene TRBV7-9 combines with J gene TRBJ2-1, with 7 bases aligning to TRBD2. Germline V CDR1 and CDR2: SEHNR, FQNEAQ (reference sequence). CDR3 size: 15 residues. Trimming removed 5 bases from V and 1 base from J; junction bases left unmatched: 5. The CDR3 loop is CASSGGSGSYNEQFF. CDR3 in DNA: TGTGCCAGCAGCGGCGGGAGCGGTTCCTACAATGAGCAGTTCTTC.

This clonotype was seen repeatedly, ten times or more. The V call is TRBV12-3 or TRBV12-4, the J call TRBJ2-1; the D is unclear. This CDR3 region has 11 residues. The germline V and J ends were trimmed by 6 bases and 6 bases, with 6 bases remaining between them. This CDR3 is CASSFGNEQFF. CDR3 sequence (DNA): TGTGCCAGCAGCTTCGGCAATGAGCAGTTCTTC.

In the case of this clonotype: The germline gene is not matched at one end of the junction; a read error may be the cause. CDR3: CATSDWASGIYSEQFF. CDR3 bases: TGTGCCACCAGTGATTGGGCTAGCGGGATCTACAGTGAGCAGTTCTTC. The chain is built from TRBV24-1 and TRBJ2-1; the match to TRBD2 covers 9 bases. CDR1 is KGHDR and CDR2 is SFDVKD in the germline V gene. The CDR3 loop spans 16 amino acids.

This clonotype was found a few times. The germline gene is not matched at one end of the junction; a read error may be the cause. V and J are TRBV15 and TRBJ2-1; D is perhaps TRBD1 or TRBD2 (6 bases each). In germline, CDR1 is LNHNV, CDR2 YYDKDF (reference sequence). The CDR3 is 15 residues long. This CDR3 reads CAISRGLDSYNEQFF. In DNA, the CDR3 is TGTGCCATCAGCAGGGGACTCGACTCCTACAATGAGCAGTTCTTC.

J is TRBJ2-7 and V is TRBV10-3; 7 bases are a match to TRBD2. Germline V gene sequence: CDR1 ENHRY, CDR2 SYGVKD. The CDR3 loop spans 16 amino acids. The junction had 9 bases not matched to a gene; V was cut back by 2 bases and J by 2 bases. The CDR3, as DNA: TGTGCCATCAGTGAGCCGGGGAGCGGGGTCCCCTACGAGCAGTACTTC. Residues: CAISEPGSGVPYEQYF.

This clonotype was seen a few times. The chain carries TRBV7-9 and TRBJ1-1, with a weak D call TRBD1 (6 bases). This CDR3 is built from 14 residues. V was cut by 6 bases and J by 1 base, with 12 bases left in between. CDR1 and CDR2 (germline): SEHNR, FQNEAQ (reference sequence). CDR3 sequence: CASSGGRPNTEAFF. Here the CDR3 DNA reads TGTGCCAGCAGTGGGGGGCGGCCGAACACTGAAGCTTTCTTT.

This clonotype was detected a few times. The chain carries TRBV24-1 and TRBJ2-5; the D gene is possibly TRBD2 (5 bases). Germline CDR1 reads KGHDR; CDR2 reads SFDVKD. The V and J ends lost 6 bases and 4 bases respectively, with 17 bases between them. There are 15 residues in the CDR3. CDR3 DNA sequence: TGTGCCACCAGTCGGGCAGCGGACGAGGGAGAGACCCAGTACTTC. Translated, it gives CATSRAADEGETQYF.

V usage is TRBV15 and J usage is TRBJ2-3, with 7 nucleotides matching TRBD2. The V gene end was trimmed by 5 bases and the J gene end by 0 bases; junction bases not matched to a gene: 8. The CDR3 contains 16 residues. Germline V gene sequence: CDR1 LNHNV, CDR2 YYDKDF (reference sequence). In DNA, the CDR3 is TGTGCCACCAGCTCTCCCCGGCGGGAGAGCACAGATACGCAGTATTTT. It codes for CATSSPRRESTDTQYF. The full variable domain, rest sourced from reference TRBV15 and TRBJ2-3, is DAMVIQNPRYQVTQFGKPVTLSCSQTLNHNVMYWYQQKSSQAPKLLFHYYDKDFNNEADTPDNFQSRRPNTSFCFLDIRSPGLGDTAMYLCATSSPRRESTDTQYFGPGTRLTVL.

The V gene is TRBV6-5, the J gene TRBJ2-5; 8 bases fit TRBD2. Germline V gene sequence: CDR1 MNHEY, CDR2 SVGAGI. The CDR3 is 17 residues long. V gave up 0 bases and J gave up 5 bases; unmatched junction bases: 11. The DNA for the CDR3 is TGTGCCAGCAGTTACTCTTCTTACGGGAGGGCCGGTGAGACCCAGTACTTC. The encoded protein is CASSYSSYGRAGETQYF.

The chain joins TRBV10-3 to TRBJ2-4; no clear D gene. Per germline, CDR1 ENHRY and CDR2 SYGVKD. V was trimmed by 7 bases and J by 0 bases, leaving 10 bases between them. The CDR3 contains 14 residues. Written as DNA, the CDR3 is TGTGCCATCAAACCGGGCTTAGCCAAAAACATTCAGTACTTC. Protein sequence: CAIKPGLAKNIQYF.

In its sample, this clonotype was seen a few times. This chain links TRBV11-3 with TRBJ2-7; D is undetermined. CDR1 is SGHNT and CDR2 is YENEEA in the germline V gene. The CDR3 contains 13 residues. With 1 base removed from V and 6 bases from J, the gap between germline ends came to 10 bases. CDR3 amino acids: CASSLVFEGEQYF. CDR3 sequence (DNA): TGTGCCAGCAGCTTAGTTTTCGAAGGCGAGCAGTACTTC.

V and J are TRBV20-1 and TRBJ2-7; 7 nucleotides match TRBD1. The CDR3 sequence is 14 residues long. Germline V CDR1 and CDR2: DFQATT, SNEGSKA (reference sequence). V lost 3 bases and J lost 2; bases outside the gene matches: 7. The CDR3, as DNA: TGCAGTGCTAGCCCGACAGGGAAACCCTACGAGCAGTACTTC. Its translation: CSASPTGKPYEQYF.

CDR3 DNA sequence: TGTGCCACGGGGGGAATTGGGAGGGGCCTGAGCTCCTACAATGAGCAGTTCTTC. This encodes CATGGIGRGLSSYNEQFF. The chain employs TRBV2 and TRBJ2-1; TRBD2 matches 7 bases. This CDR3 is built from 18 residues. Germline V gives CDR1 SNHLY, CDR2 FYNNEI. V shed 10 bases, J shed 0 bases, and the junction held 18 bases outside the gene matches.

V gene TRBV7-9 combines with J gene TRBJ2-5, with D perhaps matching TRBD2 (5 bases). With the DNA end fitting TRBJ2-7 better, the J assignment may be wrong. This CDR3 has 13 amino acids. Germline CDR1 and CDR2: SEHNR and FQNEAQ (reference sequence). In DNA, the CDR3 is TGTGCCAGCACCGGACGGGATCCCTACGAGCAGTACTTC. Protein sequence: CASTGRDPYEQYF.

This chain links TRBV20-1 with TRBJ2-2; D unresolved. The V gene lost 1 base and the J gene lost 2 bases, with 14 bases spanning the gap. This CDR3 is built from 16 residues. Germline V gene lookup returns CDR1 DFQATT and CDR2 SNEGSKA (reference sequence). The CDR3 nucleotides read TGCAGTGCTAGAGCTGACGGGTGGGGTAACACCGGGGAGCTGTTTTTT. Translated: CSARADGWGNTGELFF.

The rearrangement uses TRBV4-2 and TRBJ2-1; D is unclear. V lost 1 base to trimming and J lost 5 bases, with 3 bases between them. This CDR3 has 12 amino acids. Germline V CDR1 and CDR2: LGHNA, YNFKEQ. The CDR3 DNA is TGTGCCAGCAGCCAAGGGCACAATGAGCAGTTCTTC. As protein: CASSQGHNEQFF.

This clonotype was detected only a few times. The chain combines TRBV9 with TRBJ1-2, with 8 nucleotides matching TRBD1. The junction had 7 bases not matched to a gene; V was cut back by 0 bases and J by 6 bases. The CDR3 covers 15 residues. Germline assignment: CDR1 SGDLS and CDR2 YYNGEE. Here the CDR3 DNA reads TGTGCCAGCAGCGTAGCTCAGGGGGCGGCGAATGGCTACACCTTC. Translation: CASSVAQGAANGYTF.

The chain carries TRBV9 and TRBJ2-7; D gene ambiguous. Per germline, CDR1 SGDLS and CDR2 YYNGEE. Between the trimmed V and J ends, which lost 0 bases and 3 bases, there was a span of 10 bases. The CDR3 sequence is 14 residues long. The CDR3 sequence: CASSVGGMGYEQYF. The CDR3 DNA sequence: TGTGCCAGCAGCGTAGGTGGAATGGGCTACGAGCAGTACTTC.

This chain connects TRBV9 to TRBJ2-7; 8 bases match TRBD2. CDR3 size: 15 residues. The V and J ends lost 4 bases and 2 bases, in that order; junction bases with no gene match: 8. Germline V gene lookup returns CDR1 SGDLS and CDR2 YYNGEE. CDR3 sequence reads: CASSPQGSGAYEQYF. The CDR3 nucleotides read TGTGCCAGCAGCCCCCAGGGTAGCGGGGCCTACGAGCAGTACTTC.

V gene TRBV5-1 combines with J gene TRBJ2-4; 8 bases are shared with TRBD1. The CDR3 totals 15 residues. Germline assignment: CDR1 SGHRS and CDR2 YFSETQ. The junction had 15 bases not matched to a gene; V was cut back by 3 bases and J by 13 bases. The CDR3 reads CASSWGNTGGGEQYF. The CDR3 coding sequence is TGCGCCAGCAGCTGGGGAAATACAGGGGGAGGTGAGCAGTACTTC.

The genes are TRBV19 and TRBJ2-3; no definite D call. Looked up from germline, CDR1 is LNHDA and CDR2 is SQIVND (reference sequence). V was trimmed by 4 bases and J by 9 bases, leaving 8 bases between them. The CDR3 sequence is 11 residues long. The CDR3: CASSTRYTQYF. Here the CDR3 DNA reads TGTGCCAGTAGTACGAGATACACGCAGTATTTT.

The chain uses TRBV7-2 and TRBJ2-7; 8 positions agree with TRBD2. Losses at the gene ends were 4 bases for V and 3 bases for J; bases not matched to a gene: 5. The CDR3 contains 14 residues. Looked up from germline, CDR1 is SGHTA and CDR2 is FQGNSA. DNA of the CDR3: TGTGCCAGCAGCTGGAGCGGGGGCGTCTACGAGCAGTACTTC. Translating it yields CASSWSGGVYEQYF.